Below, 29 T cell receptor beta chains from the same sample are listed, as sequenced in a study of blood T cell repertoires in COVID-19. The assay was immunoSEQ multiplex PCR, and TCRdb's table has in-frame clones only and misses some. The table has more than 200,000 clones, roughly 83% seen once. Sequenced input: peripheral blood. All receptors derive from a woman in her 70s with active or convalescent COVID-19.

The CDR3 bases are TGTGCCAGTAGTATAGGCGGGACGGCGGGCCAAGAGACCCAGTACTTC. Its protein product is CASSIGGTAGQETQYF. The gene calls are TRBV19 and TRBJ2-5, with D maybe TRBD2 (6 bases). Germline V gene sequence: CDR1 LNHDA, CDR2 SQIVND (reference sequence). The CDR3 consists of 16 residues. Trimming took off 1 base at V and 1 base at J, with 13 bases between the two ends.

The J gene is TRBJ2-1, the V gene TRBV28; D unresolved. The length of the CDR3 is 16 residues. V gave up 3 bases and J gave up 2 bases, with 14 bases separating them. Looked up from germline, CDR1 is MDHEN and CDR2 is SYDVKM. In DNA, the CDR3 is TGTGCCAGCAGTTTGGTGGTTCGGAGCGCCTACAATGAGCAGTTCTTC. Protein: CASSLVVRSAYNEQFF.

V and J are TRBV7-2 and TRBJ2-5, with 10 bases that match TRBD2. The CDR3 consists of 15 residues. With 5 bases clipped from V and 5 bases from J, the junction kept 8 bases outside the gene matches. Germline loops: CDR1 SGHTA, CDR2 FQGNSA. For the CDR3, the DNA is TGTGCCAGCAGCGACCAGCGGGGGGGAGGCGAGACCCAGTACTTC. Protein sequence: CASSDQRGGGETQYF.

This rearrangement joins TRBV4-1 to TRBJ1-3; D not resolved. Germline V gives CDR1 MGHRA, CDR2 YSYEKL. The V and J ends lost 0 bases and 4 bases respectively, with 4 bases between them. CDR3 size: 13 residues. The CDR3 nucleotides are TGCGCCAGCAGCCAAGAGGAGGGAAACACCATATATTTT. The encoded protein is CASSQEEGNTIYF.

The genes are TRBV11-3 and TRBJ2-7; D might be TRBD1 (6 bases). Germline V gene data show CDR1 as SGHNT and CDR2 as YENEEA. This CDR3 is built from 13 residues. V gave up 9 bases and J gave up 3 bases, with 15 bases separating them. The CDR3 region is CARRRTAGYEQYF. CDR3 sequence (DNA): TGTGCCAGAAGGAGGACAGCCGGCTACGAGCAGTACTTC.

V is TRBV7-2 and J is TRBJ1-2; the match to TRBD1 covers 10 bases. The J segment lost 6 bases and the V segment lost 3 bases, leaving 7 bases of the junction unmatched. Per the germline V gene, CDR1 is SGHTA and CDR2 is FQGNSA. CDR3 length equals 15 residues. CDR3 sequence: CASSFLWDRGNGYTF. The CDR3 DNA follows: TGTGCCAGCAGCTTCTTGTGGGACAGGGGCAATGGCTACACCTTC.

The chain joins TRBV6-5 to TRBJ2-7; 15 positions match TRBD2. Trimming removed 5 bases from V and 4 bases from J; junction bases left unmatched: 3. Germline CDR1 MNHEY, CDR2 SVGAGI. There are 15 residues in the CDR3. For the CDR3, the DNA is TGTGCCAGCAGTCCAGGACTAGCGGGAGGGTACGAGCAGTACTTC. Encoded protein: CASSPGLAGGYEQYF.

The CDR3 here is CASSRKPLAGYVHEQYF. The CDR3 DNA reads TGTGCCAGTAGTAGGAAACCCCTAGCGGGATACGTTCACGAGCAGTACTTC. The chain has TRBV19 and TRBJ2-7; 9 positions agree with TRBD2. This CDR3 region has 17 residues. Germline V gene data show CDR1 as LNHDA and CDR2 as SQIVND (reference sequence). V was clipped by 4 bases and J by 5 bases; unmatched bases: 15.

This clone has more than one count but fewer than ten. The rearrangement joins TRBV10-1 to TRBJ2-1; TRBD2 aligns across 9 bases. The V gene end was trimmed by 0 bases and the J gene end by 3 bases; junction bases not matched to a gene: 0. CDR1 and CDR2 (germline): WNHNN, SYGVQD (reference sequence). The CDR3 covers 15 residues. In DNA form, the CDR3 reads TGCGCCAGCAGTGAGTCTAGCGGGAGCTACAATGAGCAGTTCTTC. This encodes CASSESSGSYNEQFF.

The DNA of the CDR3 is TGTGCCAGCAGTTGGGCGGGGGCGTCCGGCGAGCAGTACTTC. This translates into CASSWAGASGEQYF. The chain carries TRBV6-5 and TRBJ2-7, with D possibly TRBD2 on 7 matching bases. The CDR3 runs 14 residues. The germline V and J ends were trimmed by 4 bases and 6 bases, with 16 bases remaining between them. Germline lookup yields CDR1 MNHEY and CDR2 SVGAGI.

The rearrangement uses TRBV5-1 and TRBJ1-6; 8 nucleotides align to TRBD1. Germline CDR1 reads SGHRS; CDR2 reads YFSETQ. The CDR3 is 15 amino acids. Losses at the gene ends were 4 bases for V and 7 bases for J; bases not matched to a gene: 7. Written as DNA, the CDR3 is TGCGCCAGCAGCCCGGGGACAGGCTCAAATTCACCCCTCCACTTT. Translation gives CASSPGTGSNSPLHF.

The chain links TRBV5-1 to TRBJ1-2, with D unclear. CDR1 is SGHRS, CDR2 YFSETQ, per germline. The CDR3 contains 12 residues. V was shortened by 0 bases and J by 8 bases, with 8 bases between the two germline ends. The CDR3 loop is CASSLDLLGYTF. The DNA for the CDR3 is TGCGCCAGCAGCTTGGACCTTCTAGGCTACACCTTC.

The CDR3 reads CASSFNRDRLVYGYTF. CDR3 nucleotide sequence: TGTGCCAGCAGTTTTAATAGGGACAGGCTGGTCTATGGCTACACCTTC. The J gene is TRBJ1-2, the V gene TRBV6-2 or TRBV6-3, with 8 bases that match TRBD1. Germline CDR1 and CDR2: MNHEY and SVGEGT. The CDR3 loop spans 16 amino acids. V was pared by 4 bases and J by 4 bases, with 11 bases of the junction left unmatched.

The V gene is TRBV18, the J gene TRBJ2-7, with D maybe TRBD1 (5 bases). V lost 5 bases to trimming and J lost 4 bases, with 12 bases between them. The CDR3 consists of 13 residues. Germline CDR1 is KGHSH and CDR2 is LQKENI. The CDR3 loop is CASSLDRAYEQYF. CDR3 coding DNA: TGTGCCAGCTCATTAGACAGAGCTTACGAGCAGTACTTC. The full variable domain, with the rest looked up from reference TRBV18 and TRBJ2-7, is NAGVMQNPRHLVRRRGQEARLRCSPMKGHSHVYWYRQLPEEGLKFMVYLQKENIIDESGMPKERFSAEFPKEGPSILRIQQVVRGDSAAYFCASSLDRAYEQYFGPGTRLTVT.

The chain recombines TRBV7-9 with TRBJ2-7, with TRBD1 matching over 8 bases. Germline V gives CDR1 SEHNR, CDR2 FQNEAQ (reference sequence). Germline trimming cut 1 base from V and 4 bases from J; bases unmatched to any gene: 3. The length of the CDR3 is 14 residues. The DNA for the CDR3 is TGTGCCAGCAGCTTAGTTCGGGACAGGTACGAGCAGTACTTC. It translates to CASSLVRDRYEQYF. Filled out from reference TRBV7-9 and TRBJ2-7, the complete variable domain reads DTGVSQNPRHKITKRGQNVTFRCDPISEHNRLYWYRQTLGQGPEFLTYFQNEAQLEKSRLLSDRFSAERPKGSFSTLEIQRTEQGDSAMYLCASSLVRDRYEQYFGPGTRLTVT.

The V call is TRBV5-4, the J call TRBJ1-2; 7 bases are a match to TRBD1. The CDR3 has 13 amino acids. The V segment lost 5 bases and the J segment 4 bases; nucleotides outside the gene matches: 5. Germline values: CDR1 SGHNT, CDR2 YYREEE (reference sequence). CDR3 in DNA: TGTGCCAGCAGTCCCGGACAGGCCTATGGCTACACCTTC. It is translated as CASSPGQAYGYTF.

The rearrangement uses TRBV28 and TRBJ2-2; tentatively, D is TRBD1 (7 bases). In germline, CDR1 is MDHEN, CDR2 SYDVKM. The germline V and J ends were trimmed by 6 bases and 6 bases, with 20 bases remaining between them. This CDR3 comprises 16 residues. CDR3 in DNA: TGTGCCAGCAGCTCCCCAGGCAGGGGGGAGGCCGGGGAGCTGTTTTTT. Translating gives CASSSPGRGEAGELFF.

This clone was found a few times. This chain links TRBV9 with TRBJ1-1, with D possibly matching TRBD1 (6 bases). The ends were cut back, 0 bases at V and 4 bases at J, with 10 bases in the middle. The CDR3 extends over 14 amino acids. CDR1 SGDLS and CDR2 YYNGEE come from the germline V gene. This chain's CDR3 is CASSVARGGTEAFF. DNA for the CDR3: TGTGCCAGCAGCGTAGCTAGGGGGGGCACTGAAGCTTTCTTT.

The chain uses TRBV7-6 and TRBJ2-7; 9 positions agree with TRBD1. This CDR3 comprises 15 residues. The V segment lost 3 bases and the J segment 5 bases; nucleotides outside the gene matches: 8. CDR1 and CDR2 (germline): SGHVS, FNYEAQ. The CDR3 protein is CASSFVDRGINEQYF. The DNA of the CDR3 is TGTGCCAGCAGCTTTGTTGACAGGGGGATCAACGAGCAGTACTTC.

The CDR3 region is CASSSTLGLMGSEQYF. CDR3 bases: TGTGCCAGCAGCTCAACGTTAGGACTGATGGGTTCCGAGCAGTACTTC. The chain links TRBV5-4 to TRBJ2-7; TRBD2 is a possible D gene (5 bases). The germline V gene has CDR1 SGHNT and CDR2 YYREEE (reference sequence). Trimming took 3 bases from V and 6 from J, leaving 22 bases between them. The CDR3 is 16 amino acids.

The chain joins TRBV5-1 to TRBJ2-5, with 12 bases aligning to TRBD1. Germline-derived CDR1 and CDR2 are SGHRS and YFSETQ. The CDR3 totals 16 residues. V gave up 4 bases and J gave up 5 bases; unmatched junction bases: 9. DNA for the CDR3: TGCGCCAGCAGCCGCTCTGGGACAGGGGGCTCGGAGACCCAGTACTTC. Its translation: CASSRSGTGGSETQYF.

The chain recombines TRBV11-3 with TRBJ2-2; no firm D call. Germline values: CDR1 SGHNT, CDR2 YENEEA. V dropped 5 bases and J dropped 0 bases, with 22 bases sitting between them. The CDR3 spans 19 residues. CDR3 amino acids: CASSKVCPRRFSNTGELFF. DNA for the CDR3: TGTGCCAGCAGCAAGGTCTGTCCTAGGAGATTCTCGAACACCGGGGAGCTGTTTTTT.

The gene calls are TRBV30 and TRBJ1-2; no clear D. Germline V lookup: CDR1 GTSNPN, CDR2 SVGIG (reference sequence). V was trimmed by 6 bases and J by 5 bases, leaving 10 bases between them. This CDR3 contains 11 residues. CDR3 in amino acids: CACSPPYGYTF. Here the CDR3 DNA reads TGTGCCTGTTCCCCCCCATATGGCTACACCTTC. The full variable domain, its missing parts supplied by reference TRBV30 and TRBJ1-2, is SQTIHQWPATLVQPVGSPLSLECTVEGTSNPNLYWYRQAAGRGLQLLFYSVGIGQISSEVPQNLSASRPQDRQFILSSKKLLLSDSGFYLCACSPPYGYTFGSGTRLTVV.

The rearrangement links TRBV4-1 to TRBJ1-6; D possibly corresponds to TRBD1 (6 bases). V dropped 3 bases and J dropped 7 bases, with 13 bases sitting between them. The CDR3 length is 15 residues. Germline CDR1 reads MGHRA; CDR2 reads YSYEKL. Here the CDR3 DNA reads TGCGCCAGCAGCCAGGAACAGGGCGGGAATTCACCCCTCCACTTT. This translates into CASSQEQGGNSPLHF.

The chain uses TRBV5-1 and TRBJ2-7; 10 bases are shared with TRBD2. This CDR3 comprises 14 residues. The V segment lost 2 bases and the J segment 2 bases; nucleotides outside the gene matches: 1. The germline V gene encodes CDR1 SGHRS and CDR2 YFSETQ. The CDR3 here is CASSLLAGTYEQYF. CDR3 in DNA: TGCGCCAGCAGCTTACTAGCGGGAACCTACGAGCAGTACTTC.

The chain combines TRBV7-2 with TRBJ1-1; possible D gene TRBD1, 6 bases. Trimming stripped 3 bases from V and 3 bases from J, with 14 bases between. This CDR3 has 15 residues. Per the germline V gene, CDR1 is SGHTA and CDR2 is FQGNSA. CDR3: CASSFKWGLDTEAFF. As DNA, the CDR3 is TGTGCCAGCAGCTTCAAGTGGGGGCTCGACACTGAAGCTTTCTTT.

V and J are TRBV3-1 (or the pseudogene TRBV3-2) and TRBJ2-5, with D perhaps TRBD2 (6 bases). Germline loops: CDR1 LGHDT, CDR2 YNNKEL (reference sequence). V lost 0 bases to trimming and J lost 2 bases, with 19 bases between them. CDR3 length: 18 residues. DNA of the CDR3: TGTGCCAGCAGCCAAGAGAGTCCCCGGCGGGGAATACAAGAGACCCAGTACTTC. Translation gives CASSQESPRRGIQETQYF.

This clone was seen a handful of times. The chain employs TRBV6-5 and TRBJ1-2; no firm D call. Germline CDR1 MNHEY, CDR2 SVGAGI. The CDR3 is 13 amino acids. V shed 6 bases and J shed 0 bases, with 8 bases lying between them. Here the CDR3 reads CASRAAANYGYTF. The CDR3 bases are TGTGCCAGCAGGGCGGCGGCTAACTATGGCTACACCTTC.

The chain links TRBV19 to TRBJ1-5; 9 bases agree with TRBD1. V was clipped by 7 bases and J by 3 bases; unmatched bases: 10. From germline, CDR1 is LNHDA and CDR2 SQIVND (reference sequence). The length of the CDR3 is 16 residues. Written as DNA, the CDR3 is TGTGCCAGTACTAGACGGGACAGGGACTCCAATCAGCCCCAGCATTTT. It encodes CASTRRDRDSNQPQHF.